This TCR beta chain was sequenced during a study of T-cell memory formation after mild COVID-19. Study observations and caveats: Clones contracting day 15 to 85 were balanced CD4/CD8; later expanders leaned CD4+.

From 5'RACE with constant-segment primers came TCR alpha and TCR beta cDNA libraries that carried sample barcodes and UMIs. TCRdb reprocessed the 5' RACE reads via MiXCR and lists one record per CDR3 protein. The sample lists about 540,000 distinct CDR3 sequences; approximately 20% were seen once. This clonotype has only a few counts. Its antigen is not identified. CDR3 length equals 15 residues. Germline CDR1 is SGDLS and CDR2 is YYNGEE. V was clipped by 4 bases and J by 0 bases, with 11 bases between them. This TCR was recovered from an adult woman who had mild COVID-19 (a few samples of this study predate the infection). Cell type and time point are not known. Sequenced input: PBMCs or a T cell subset sorted from them (not recorded which). V gene TRBV9 combines with J gene TRBJ2-1; a possible D gene is TRBD2 (5 bases). The CDR3 spells CASSLPGISYNEQFF. For the CDR3, the DNA is TGTGCCAGCAGCCTACCCGGGATCTCCTACAATGAGCAGTTCTTC.